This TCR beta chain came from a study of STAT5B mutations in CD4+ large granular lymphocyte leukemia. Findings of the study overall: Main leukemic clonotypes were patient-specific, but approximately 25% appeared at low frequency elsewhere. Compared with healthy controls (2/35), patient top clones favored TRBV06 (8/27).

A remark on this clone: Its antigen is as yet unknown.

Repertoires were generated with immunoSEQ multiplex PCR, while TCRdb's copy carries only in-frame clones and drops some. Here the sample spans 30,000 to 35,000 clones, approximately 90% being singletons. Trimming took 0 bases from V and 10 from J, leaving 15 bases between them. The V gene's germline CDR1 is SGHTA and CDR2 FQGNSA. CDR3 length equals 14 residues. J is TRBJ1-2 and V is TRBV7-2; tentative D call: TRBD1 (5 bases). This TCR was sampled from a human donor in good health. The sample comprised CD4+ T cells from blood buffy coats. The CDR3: CASSLAAGFIDYTF. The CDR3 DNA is TGTGCCAGCAGCTTAGCGGCAGGGTTCATTGACTACACCTTC.